The 12 T cell receptor beta chains below come from one sample, sequenced in a study of blood T cell repertoires in COVID-19. Sequencing used immunoSEQ multiplex PCR; TCRdb keeps in-frame clones, though not all of them. Of some 250,000 clones listed, around 85% were seen once; the top ten hold over 3%. Sequenced input: peripheral blood. The source of these receptors is a woman aged 30 to 39 who had recovered from COVID-19.

The chain is built from TRBV2 and TRBJ2-6; possible D gene TRBD1, 5 bases. Germline values: CDR1 SNHLY, CDR2 FYNNEI. V was shortened by 2 bases and J by 2 bases, with 13 bases between the two germline ends. There are 17 residues in the CDR3. The CDR3 region has the DNA TGTGCCAGCAGTGAACAGGGAAGAGTCCCTGGGGCCAACGTCCTGACTTTC. This encodes CASSEQGRVPGANVLTF.

The chain recombines TRBV2 with TRBJ2-1, with TRBD2 matching over 11 bases. The CDR3 covers 14 residues. The ends lost 10 bases at V and 6 bases at J; junction bases unmatched: 8. The germline V gene encodes CDR1 SNHLY and CDR2 FYNNEI. Here the CDR3 reads CATNSGGATNEQFF. The CDR3, as DNA: TGTGCCACCAATAGCGGGGGGGCCACCAATGAGCAGTTCTTC.

The V call is TRBV28, the J call TRBJ1-1, with D tentatively TRBD1 (6 bases). The V gene's germline CDR1 is MDHEN and CDR2 SYDVKM. With 7 bases removed from V and 5 bases from J, the gap between germline ends came to 17 bases. The CDR3 is made up of 14 amino acids. CDR3 nucleotide sequence: TGTGCCAGCAACCCTGGGGGGGCGTGGACTGAAGCTTTCTTT. It yields the protein CASNPGGAWTEAFF.

This chain links TRBV7-2 with TRBJ1-2; 10 nucleotides agree with TRBD1. The CDR3 is 14 residues long. J lost 6 bases, V lost 4 bases, and 5 bases had no gene match. The germline V gene has CDR1 SGHTA and CDR2 FQGNSA. CDR3 amino acids: CASSYGQGEDGYTF. The CDR3 DNA reads TGTGCCAGCAGCTATGGACAGGGGGAGGATGGCTACACCTTC.

The chain joins TRBV2 to TRBJ2-5; 7 nucleotides line up with TRBD1. CDR3 length: 15 residues. The ends lost 6 bases at V and 2 bases at J; junction bases unmatched: 9. Germline V gene data show CDR1 as SNHLY and CDR2 as FYNNEI. DNA of the CDR3: TGTGCCAGCAGACCCAGACAGGGTTCTCAAGAGACCCAGTACTTC. Translated: CASRPRQGSQETQYF. Full variable domain (outside the CDR3, taken from reference TRBV2 and TRBJ2-5): EPEVTQTPSHQVTQMGQEVILRCVPISNHLYFYWYRQILGQKVEFLVSFYNNEISEKSEIFDDQFSVERPDGSNFTLKIRSTKLEDSAMYFCASRPRQGSQETQYFGPGTRLLVL.

This chain links TRBV7-2 with TRBJ2-4; TRBD1 is a possible D gene (5 bases). Trimming cost V 1 base and J 8 bases, with 12 bases left between them. The germline gives CDR1 SGHTA, CDR2 FQGNSA. This CDR3 has 14 residues. The CDR3 sequence: CASSLVQGRDIQYF. The CDR3 DNA reads TGTGCCAGCAGCTTAGTCCAGGGTAGGGACATTCAGTACTTC.

This rearrangement joins TRBV5-1 to TRBJ2-5, with 11 nucleotides matching TRBD2. Losses at the gene ends were 2 bases for V and 3 bases for J; bases not matched to a gene: 0. The CDR3 totals 14 residues. Germline V gene sequence: CDR1 SGHRS, CDR2 YFSETQ. The CDR3 is CASSFSGGEETQYF. CDR3 DNA: TGCGCCAGCAGCTTTAGCGGGGGGGAAGAGACCCAGTACTTC. Full variable domain (missing parts from reference TRBV5-1 and TRBJ2-5): KAGVTQTPRYLIKTRGQQVTLSCSPISGHRSVSWYQQTPGQGLQFLFEYFSETQRNKGNFPGRFSGRQFSNSRSEMNVSTLELGDSALYLCASSFSGGEETQYFGPGTRLLVL.

The V call is TRBV5-6, the J call TRBJ2-2; TRBD1 matches 9 bases. V shed 3 bases, J shed 5 bases, and the junction held 8 bases outside the gene matches. The CDR3 length is 16 residues. The germline V gene has CDR1 SGHDT and CDR2 YYEEEE. Here the CDR3 DNA reads TGTGCCAGCAGCTGGGGGACAGGGTCGGGAACCGGGGAGCTGTTTTTT. This codes for CASSWGTGSGTGELFF.

This chain joins TRBV10-3 and TRBJ2-2, with a weak D call TRBD1 (6 bases). Germline V gene data show CDR1 as ENHRY and CDR2 as SYGVKD. This CDR3 is built from 16 residues. V lost 2 bases, J lost 1 base, and 11 bases lay in between. CDR3 in DNA: TGTGCCATCAGTGAGGTTTGGACAGAGAACACCGGGGAGCTGTTTTTT. It yields the protein CAISEVWTENTGELFF.

The chain links TRBV10-1 to TRBJ2-3, with D tentatively TRBD2 (6 bases). Trimming removed 2 bases at V and 0 bases at J, with 9 bases between. CDR3 size: 15 residues. Looked up from germline, CDR1 is WNHNN and CDR2 is SYGVQD (reference sequence). The DNA of the CDR3 is TGCGCCAGCAGTGAGGGACTAATAAGCACAGATACGCAGTATTTT. It is translated as CASSEGLISTDTQYF.

The gene calls are TRBV6-1 and TRBJ2-2; D may be TRBD1 (5 bases). V was shortened by 2 bases and J by 6 bases, with 10 bases between the two germline ends. Germline CDR1 is MNHNS and CDR2 is SASEGT. CDR3 size: 14 residues. CDR3 DNA sequence: TGTGCCAGCAGTGAATGGGGCAGTGCCGGGGAGCTGTTTTTT. Translating it yields CASSEWGSAGELFF.

V usage is TRBV9 and J usage is TRBJ2-3, with 10 bases lining up with TRBD2. The CDR3 length is 16 residues. Per germline, CDR1 SGDLS and CDR2 YYNGEE. J lost 2 bases, V lost 4 bases, and 7 bases had no gene match. CDR3 sequence (DNA): TGTGCCAGCAGCCGCGGACTAGCGGATACCACAGATACGCAGTATTTT. It codes for CASSRGLADTTDTQYF. The variable domain in full, completed from reference TRBV9 and TRBJ2-3, reads DSGVTQTPKHLITATGQRVTLRCSPRSGDLSVYWYQQSLDQGLQFLIQYYNGEERAKGNILERFSAQQFPDLHSELNLSSLELGDSALYFCASSRGLADTTDTQYFGPGTRLTVL.